This T cell receptor beta chain came from a study of cytomegalovirus exposure and HLA in healthy donors (dated by TCRdb to about 2017). Looking at the study overall: An earlier analysis of 587 of the donors reported about 300 Gb of sequence data and around 110 million unique TCR beta sequences obtained from about 179 million T cells. An early release that covered fewer than 750 HLA-typed donors contained around 300 gigabases of sequencing data and some 87 million unique TCR sequences. Of the approximately 400 genotyped donors, around 81% fell in the genetic ancestry cluster associated with self-reported Caucasian donors. The study aimed to test whether cataloging public T cell receptors could reveal signatures of past pathogen exposure. The study used immunosequencing to profile the T cell repertoires of approximately 630 subjects and linked those repertoires to cytomegalovirus serostatus. In addition to the first cohort of roughly 700 subjects, a separate validation cohort of 120 different subjects was used. The study combined high-throughput TCR immunosequencing, statistical association of individual TCRs with disease status, and machine learning to predict cytomegalovirus infection status. A later analysis re-examined previously published TCR beta repertoires from 600 to 700 donors and added high-resolution HLA genotyping to investigate patterns of TCR occurrence. In the later analysis, no new phenotypic data were used to find candidate immune exposures; instead, reliance was placed on TCR beta sequences and their occurrence across donors. An earlier analysis of a few hundred of the donors applied high-throughput TCR beta sequencing to assess whether each TCR beta V gene segment acted as functional or pseudogenic. Donor age, sex, ethnicity and CMV serostatus were compiled together with the repertoire data. A later genetic analysis took genome-wide SNP genotypes for about 55% of the 666 donors and used that subset as a discovery cohort. All discovery cohort repertoires had been generated on a single sequencing platform. HLA typing covered class I and class II loci at four-digit resolution. Typing coverage varied by locus: about 629-640 donors for A, B, C, DRB1 and DQB1; roughly 560 for DQA1; over 600 for DPA1; roughly 470 for DPB1. A few DR-DQ haplotypes were treated as single units for association and clustering because of strong linkage in the cohort. Among under 450 genotyped donors of the cohort, an average of 235,054 unique TCR beta nucleotide sequences were sequenced per donor, roughly a sixth of them non-productive.

The cohort comprised some 730 healthy bone marrow donors. At the time of sampling, every cohort member was nominally healthy, though immune exposures that went unrecorded were likely present. The donor was CMV seropositive and belonged to the group of 250 to 350 seropositive cohort members. A peripheral blood sample was collected from each donor, and TCR beta sequencing was performed on peripheral blood mononuclear cells. Genomic DNA was extracted from the blood cell samples with the Qiagen DNeasy Blood Extraction Kit. Library preparation used the immunoSEQ multiplex PCR assay. A mixture of 60 forward primers for TCR Vbeta segments and 13 reverse primers for TCR Jbeta segments was used in the multiplex PCR. A multiplex PCR assay on genomic DNA amplified the CDR3 region of rearranged TCR beta genes. The amplified TCR beta libraries were sequenced on the Illumina HiSeq System as 87-base-pair reads. Turning to the authors' computational methods: A later analysis counted about 82 million unique TCR beta chains across the approximately 700 repertoires, and some 11 million of these chains were shared by at least two donors. Raw reads were error-corrected and collapsed into unique sequences by a nearest-neighbor algorithm in which closely related sequences were merged to remove PCR and sequencing errors. CDR3 sequences were aligned to IMGT reference sequences to assign V, D and J gene segments. Each retained sequence needed at least a six-nucleotide match to both a V gene segment and a J gene segment. Rearrangements were classified as productive when the CDR3 lacked stop codons and remained in frame with V and J, and all other rearrangements were classified as non-productive. CDR3 was defined by IMGT convention, running from the second conserved V-encoded cysteine to the conserved J-encoded phenylalanine. In an earlier analysis of approximately 590 of the donors, sequences lacking an unambiguous match to a single V gene segment were excluded. An earlier analysis of a few hundred of the donors called V segments functional above 56.7% productive rearrangements and segregating when the between-donor standard deviation exceeded 5%. To diagnose cytomegalovirus status from the catalog of TCR beta chain sequences, a statistical classification framework was built. In a later analysis, TCR nucleotide sequences were compared against IMGT/GENE-DB human TR gene sequences so that V and J genes could be assigned. The TCRdist pipeline was used in a later analysis to assign CDR3 sequences and most-parsimonious VDJ recombination scenarios. In a later analysis, each TCR beta chain was defined by its CDR3 amino acid sequence together with its V-gene family, and reads without a unique V-gene family were excluded. A later analysis removed several hundred highly shared, low-generation-probability nucleotide sequences to deal with suspected cross-contamination and a sequencing artifact. In a later analysis, a clonal expansion index was calculated for each public chain from normalized within-repertoire ranks of inferred template counts. In a later analysis, generation probabilities were computed using a VDJ recombination model fitted to out-of-frame rearrangements, and the results were checked against IGoR. A later analysis scored TCR-TCR, TCR-HLA and TCR-CMV co-occurrence with hypergeometric tests, applying a repertoire-size bias correction to TCR pairs. False discovery rates were estimated in a later analysis by permuting HLA or CMV assignments 20 times. In a later analysis, co-occurring TCRs were grouped with DBSCAN, and TCRdist sequence similarity was added when clustering was performed within HLA-allele-positive subsets. For co-occurrence clustering, repertoires with fewer than 30,000 or more than 120,000 public chains were excluded, along with roughly 5 repertoires with anomalous nucleotide sharing. This immuneACCESS table, as held by TCRdb, lists in-frame sequences with V and J called but not all clones. Of the missing ones, under half trace to an unresolved V gene in checked studies; the others have no known cause. V, J and clone size are taken as reported in that table, and D and trimming were inferred from the DNA itself. The sample has 150,000 or so clones on record, around two thirds of them singletons. The ten top clones hold roughly a tenth of the sample.

Here is what the overall study found, with its caveats: In a later analysis, most CMV-associated TCR beta chains were found to appear HLA-restricted, with HLA associations seemingly driven largely by CMV exposure. Across donors, most TCR sequences were observed very rarely, whereas some public TCRs were present in many individuals. A later analysis found that TCR association rates varied across HLA loci, with DRB1 alleles showing the most associated TCRs and HLA-C alleles the fewest. A later analysis found that HLA-associated TCR beta chains were more clonally expanded and had lower generation probabilities than equally common non-associated chains. Some IMGT-functional V segments, including TRBV6-2 and TRBV6-3, could not be told apart with the 87-base-pair reads, so those segments were excluded. A further reported finding was that TCR beta sequences accurately predicted the HLA-A and HLA-B alleles for most subjects in the first cohort. The sequencing pipeline was judged likely to have produced a cluster of highly shared sequence variants as a technical artifact. Because HLA typing was unavailable for some donors at each locus, only the typed subset was used in association tests. V-gene and J-gene trimming of TCR beta chains was associated with a missense DCLRE1C variant in a later genetic analysis, and the association was replicated in an independent cohort. The authors suggested that the approach could potentially be generalized to other disease states and immunological phenotypes. For the cohort, immune exposure information was limited to CMV serostatus. In a later analysis, several top co-occurrence clusters were reported to appear linked to parvovirus B19, influenza, CMV and Epstein-Barr virus. Assigning TCR associations to individual alleles was difficult when HLA alleles, especially DR and DQ, strongly co-occurred. Linkage disequilibrium might explain the correlated functional status among segregating V segments, but an unknown experimental factor could not be ruled out. At a false discovery rate of 0.05, a later analysis linked approximately 18,000 TCR beta sequences to specific HLA alleles. About 15 rarely observed V segments, including chromosome 9 orphons, were excluded from the earlier analysis of a few hundred of the donors because counts were too low. This cohort had only TCR beta chains sequenced, and the lack of alpha or paired-chain data limited which features could be detected. In a later genetic analysis, fewer N-insertions in productive TCRs were reported among donors in an Asian-associated ancestry cluster than the roughly 700-donor mean. Presence/absence analyses assumed roughly uniform sequencing depth across donors, an assumption that may not hold. A total of roughly 160 TCR beta chains were listed by the study as associated with cytomegalovirus. The classifier was reported to diagnose cytomegalovirus status with high specificity and sensitivity in both the original and validation cohorts. In vitro tests confirmed that three of the cytomegalovirus-associated TCR beta chains recognize cytomegalovirus antigens. Broadly in line with IMGT annotations, most TCR beta V segments showed up in productive rearrangements about 90% or about 30% of the time in an earlier analysis of about 500 of the donors.

V is reduced by 5 bases and J by 4 bases, leaving a spacing of 14 bases between them. The CDR3 spans 14 residues, from the cysteine through the phenylalanine. Only the CDR3 portion is preserved as DNA: 42 bases, with reading frame beginning at the first base. Looking up the germline V gene yields CDR1 SGHAT and CDR2 FQNNGV. As to this clone: Which antigen it targets is not known. It has no much larger one-base neighbor in the sample; base qualities were not kept.

Sequenced material: PBMCs. This clonotype was sampled from a young man in good health and CMV-seropositive. The chain is assembled from TRBV11-2 and TRBJ1-1; no confident D gene assignment can be made. The nucleotide sequence reads TGTGCCAGCAGCCGCGGCAGTTTGGGCACTGAAGCTTTCTTT. It encodes CASSRGSLGTEAFF.